What follows is one T cell receptor (beta chain) and its context. TCRdb itself ran the 5' RACE reads through MiXCR, one entry per CDR3 protein. In the table there are tens of thousands of distinct CDR3 sequences, about 9.4% of which are singletons. These data originate in a study of early T cells in non-severe SARS-CoV-2 infection. CDR1 and CDR2 (germline): SGHVS, FQNEAQ. The CDR3 length is 16 residues. Trimming cost V 2 bases and J 4 bases, with 17 bases left between them. Sequenced input: whole blood. The V call is TRBV7-8, the J call TRBJ2-5, with D perhaps matching TRBD1 or TRBD2 (5 bases each). The receptor was isolated from an adult who was a healthcare worker with PCR-confirmed SARS-CoV-2 infection or an uninfected control (not recorded which). CDR3 protein: CASSLSSWGSGETQYF. The CDR3 region has the DNA TGTGCCAGCAGCTTATCTTCCTGGGGGTCGGGAGAGACCCAGTACTTC.